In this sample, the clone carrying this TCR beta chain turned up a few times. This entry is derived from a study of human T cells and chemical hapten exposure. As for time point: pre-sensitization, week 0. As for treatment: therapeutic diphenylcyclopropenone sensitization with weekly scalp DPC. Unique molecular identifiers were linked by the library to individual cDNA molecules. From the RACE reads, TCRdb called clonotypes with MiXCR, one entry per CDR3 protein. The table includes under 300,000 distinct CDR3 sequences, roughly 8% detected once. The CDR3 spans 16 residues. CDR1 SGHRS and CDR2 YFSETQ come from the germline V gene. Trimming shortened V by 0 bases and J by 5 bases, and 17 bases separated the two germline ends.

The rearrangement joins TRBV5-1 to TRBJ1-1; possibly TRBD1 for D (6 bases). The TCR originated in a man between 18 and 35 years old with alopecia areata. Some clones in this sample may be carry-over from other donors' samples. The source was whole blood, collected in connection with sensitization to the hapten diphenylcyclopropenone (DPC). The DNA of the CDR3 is TGCGCCAGCAGCTTGGGATCTCAACAGGGAGGGACTGAAGCTTTCTTT. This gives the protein CASSLGSQQGGTEAFF.